The 21 T cell receptor beta chains below all came from one sample that was sequenced in a study of blood T cell repertoires in COVID-19. The data were produced by immunoSEQ multiplex PCR, yet TCRdb's version contains in-frame clones alone and is incomplete. The data show some 87,000 clones, about 89% seen once. Sequencing was carried out using peripheral blood. Receptor source: a woman aged 70 to 79 with acute or convalescent COVID-19.

This clone was recorded once. DNA of the CDR3: TGTGCCAGCAGCTCGAACAGGGCGACGTCGGGCTACACCTTC. Amino acid sequence: CASSSNRATSGYTF. The chain employs TRBV5-4 and TRBJ1-2; D perhaps matches TRBD1 (6 bases). The germline V gene has CDR1 SGHNT and CDR2 YYREEE (reference sequence). V lost 3 bases, J lost 8 bases, and 17 bases lay in between. This CDR3 contains 14 residues.

The chain employs TRBV6-5 and TRBJ1-5, with TRBD1 as a possible D gene (6 bases). CDR1 is MNHEY and CDR2 is SVGAGI in the germline V gene. CDR3 length: 13 amino acids. With 10 bases removed from V and 3 bases from J, the gap between germline ends came to 13 bases. CDR3 residues: CATRQVLNQPQHF. CDR3 in DNA: TGTGCCACAAGACAGGTCCTCAATCAGCCCCAGCATTTT.

The rearrangement joins TRBV19 to TRBJ2-1; 14 bases line up with TRBD2. Germline V lookup: CDR1 LNHDA, CDR2 SQIVND (reference sequence). The CDR3 contains 13 residues. V lost 5 bases, J lost 10 bases, and 1 base stayed unmatched. This chain's CDR3 is CASSRLAGGEQFF. CDR3 DNA: TGTGCCAGTAGTCGACTAGCGGGAGGGGAGCAGTTCTTC.

This chain links TRBV18 with TRBJ1-3; TRBD1 is a possible D gene (5 bases). Germline CDR1 reads KGHSH; CDR2 reads LQKENI. There are 14 residues in the CDR3. V was shortened by 6 bases and J by 2 bases, with 11 bases between the two germline ends. The CDR3 protein is CASSSQGTGNTIYF. CDR3 nucleotides: TGTGCCAGCTCCTCGCAGGGAACTGGAAACACCATATATTTT. The variable domain in full, completed from reference TRBV18 and TRBJ1-3, reads NAGVMQNPRHLVRRRGQEARLRCSPMKGHSHVYWYRQLPEEGLKFMVYLQKENIIDESGMPKERFSAEFPKEGPSILRIQQVVRGDSAAYFCASSSQGTGNTIYFGEGSWLTVV.

This clone was counted a few times. V is TRBV24-1 and J is TRBJ1-5; TRBD1 might be the D (5 bases). V lost 4 bases and J lost 1, with 16 bases in between. Germline V CDR1 and CDR2: KGHDR, SFDVKD. The CDR3 runs to 17 residues. In DNA form, the CDR3 reads TGTGCCACCAGTGACACAGCAGGGTTGGGGAGCAATCAGCCCCAGCATTTT. Residues: CATSDTAGLGSNQPQHF.

The chain carries TRBV10-2 and TRBJ1-1, with 8 bases aligning to TRBD1. CDR1 WSHSY and CDR2 SAAADI come from the germline V gene. The CDR3 has 16 amino acids. With 3 bases clipped from V and 6 bases from J, the junction kept 12 bases outside the gene matches. The CDR3, as DNA: TGCGCCAGCAGTGACGTTAGGACAGGGCGATGGGCTGAAGCTTTCTTT. It encodes CASSDVRTGRWAEAFF.

The chain uses TRBV19 and TRBJ2-1; a weak D match, TRBD2 (5 bases). CDR3 size: 11 residues. Germline V CDR1 and CDR2: LNHDA, SQIVND (reference sequence). Trimming removed 7 bases from V and 9 bases from J, with 10 bases in between. This CDR3 is CASNEGAEQFF. The CDR3 DNA follows: TGTGCCAGTAATGAGGGAGCTGAGCAGTTCTTC.

The chain uses TRBV19 and TRBJ2-1; D may be TRBD2 (5 bases). Looked up from germline, CDR1 is LNHDA and CDR2 is SQIVND (reference sequence). Trimming removed 0 bases at V and 4 bases at J, with 10 bases between. This CDR3 has 15 residues. The DNA for the CDR3 is TGTGCCAGTAGTATAGAAGGACCGGGGTACAATGAGCAGTTCTTC. Protein product: CASSIEGPGYNEQFF.

As to this clone: Additional DNA sequences in this sample encode the identical CDR3. This chain links TRBV6-5 with TRBJ1-1, with unresolved D. The CDR3 length is 13 residues. The V and J ends lost 6 bases and 0 bases respectively, with 8 bases between them. Per germline, CDR1 MNHEY and CDR2 SVGAGI. The CDR3 protein is CASSYDMNTEAFF. CDR3 bases: TGTGCCAGCAGCTATGATATGAACACTGAAGCTTTCTTT.

This sequence joins TRBV3-1 (or the pseudogene TRBV3-2) and TRBJ2-5; 9 nucleotides line up with TRBD2. The germline V gene has CDR1 LGHDT and CDR2 YNNKEL (reference sequence). This CDR3 spans 15 amino acids. After removal of 3 bases from V and 1 base from J, the junction contained 3 bases not matched to a gene. CDR3 protein: CASSHWRGGQETQYF. The CDR3, as DNA: TGTGCCAGCAGCCATTGGCGGGGGGGCCAAGAGACCCAGTACTTC.

This chain links TRBV29-1 with TRBJ2-3; D possibly corresponds to TRBD2 (6 bases). The CDR3 loop spans 12 amino acids. V was pared by 5 bases and J by 4 bases, with 10 bases between. Germline values: CDR1 SQVTM, CDR2 ANQGSEA. The CDR3 coding sequence is TGCAGCGTTTTGGGACTCTCAGATACGCAGTATTTT. Translating gives CSVLGLSDTQYF.

Only one count was recorded for this clone. The genes are TRBV4-1 and TRBJ2-7; 10 bases are a match to TRBD2. The germline CDR1 and CDR2 sequences are MGHRA and YSYEKL. J lost 0 bases, V lost 4 bases, and 6 bases had no gene match. The CDR3 sequence is 16 residues long. CDR3 nucleotides: TGCGCCAGCAGCCCCCCAGGACTAGCGGCCTCCTACGAGCAGTACTTC. The encoded protein is CASSPPGLAASYEQYF.

This chain's CDR3 is CASTFNRDTGELFF. The CDR3, as DNA: TGTGCCAGCACGTTTAACAGGGACACCGGGGAGCTGTTTTTT. V usage is TRBV6-5 and J usage is TRBJ2-2; the D gene is possibly TRBD1 (6 bases). The V end lost 7 bases, the J end lost 3 bases, and 12 bases lay between the germline ends. Germline V gives CDR1 MNHEY, CDR2 SVGAGI. The CDR3 is 14 amino acids.

Details on this clone: The junction departs from the called germline gene at one end, perhaps through a read error. This chain connects TRBV6-5 to TRBJ1-2; D is unclear. Germline V gene data show CDR1 as MNHEY and CDR2 as SVGAGI. The CDR3 runs 14 residues. The CDR3 sequence: CASSDSTAIYGYTF. The CDR3, as DNA: TGTGCCAGCAGTGACTCGACTGCCATCTATGGCTACACCTTC.

The rearrangement joins TRBV6-6 to TRBJ2-3, with 9 nucleotides matching TRBD2. The V segment lost 5 bases and the J segment 0 bases; nucleotides outside the gene matches: 3. This CDR3 spans 15 amino acids. The V gene's germline CDR1 is MNHNY and CDR2 SVGAGI (reference sequence). The CDR3 nucleotides read TGTGCCAGCAGTCTAACTAGCGGGAGCACAGATACGCAGTATTTT. Amino acid sequence: CASSLTSGSTDTQYF.

The chain uses TRBV28 and TRBJ1-3; 7 nucleotides match TRBD1. The germline V gene has CDR1 MDHEN and CDR2 SYDVKM. The J segment lost 3 bases and the V segment lost 7 bases, leaving 9 bases of the junction unmatched. The CDR3 is made up of 15 amino acids. The CDR3 region is CASMVTDRFGNTIYF. DNA for the CDR3: TGTGCCAGCATGGTAACGGACAGGTTTGGAAACACCATATATTTT.

This clone occurred once. J is TRBJ1-2 and V is TRBV29-1; D is unclear. V was pared by 7 bases and J by 7 bases, with 16 bases between. The CDR3 has 12 amino acids. Germline-derived CDR1 and CDR2 are SQVTM and ANQGSEA. CDR3 coding DNA: TGCAGCGCTGCGGGTCAGCAGAGTGGCTACACCTTC. It is translated as CSAAGQQSGYTF.

V usage is TRBV25-1 and J usage is TRBJ1-4, with TRBD1 matching 10 bases. The CDR3 is 15 residues long. The trim removed 4 bases at V and 7 bases at J, leaving 6 bases unmatched. Germline V CDR1 and CDR2: MGHDK, SYGVNS. This CDR3 is CASSASGTGVEKLFF. The CDR3 bases are TGTGCCAGCAGTGCGTCCGGGACAGGGGTTGAAAAACTGTTTTTT.

Only one count was recorded for this clone. The chain recombines TRBV2 with TRBJ2-5; no clear D gene. Germline assignment: CDR1 SNHLY and CDR2 FYNNEI. The CDR3 is made up of 12 amino acids. The V gene lost 5 bases and the J gene lost 6 bases, with 10 bases spanning the gap. CDR3 protein: CASSRLAQTQYF. CDR3 DNA: TGTGCCAGCAGTAGACTGGCCCAGACCCAGTACTTC. The full variable domain, its missing parts supplied by reference TRBV2 and TRBJ2-5, is EPEVTQTPSHQVTQMGQEVILRCVPISNHLYFYWYRQILGQKVEFLVSFYNNEISEKSEIFDDQFSVERPDGSNFTLKIRSTKLEDSAMYFCASSRLAQTQYFGPGTRLLVL.

The rearrangement uses TRBV3-1 (or the pseudogene TRBV3-2) and TRBJ2-5; 12 bases map to TRBD2. This CDR3 is built from 18 residues. The V and J ends lost 0 bases and 4 bases, in that order; junction bases with no gene match: 9. Germline V gives CDR1 LGHDT, CDR2 YNNKEL (reference sequence). The CDR3 DNA reads as TGTGCCAGCAGCCAAGAGCTGCTAGCGGGGGGGCCGGGAGAGACCCAGTACTTC. Its translation: CASSQELLAGGPGETQYF.

The V call is TRBV3-1 (or the pseudogene TRBV3-2), the J call TRBJ1-2; TRBD1 matches 7 bases. There are 11 residues in the CDR3. The V segment lost 4 bases and the J segment 10 bases; nucleotides outside the gene matches: 3. Germline values: CDR1 LGHDT, CDR2 YNNKEL (reference sequence). CDR3 protein: CASSRQGDYTF. CDR3 DNA: TGTGCCAGCAGCCGACAGGGAGACTACACCTTC.